These 13 T cell receptor beta chains originate from one sample sequenced in a study of cytotoxic CD8 clonotypes in ibrutinib-treated CLL. TCRdb's table, derived via immunoSEQ multiplex PCR, lists solely in-frame clones and lacks some. Here the sample spans more than 85,000 clones, approximately 77% being singletons. The source was PBMCs, collected after 24 months of ibrutinib treatment. These receptors were obtained from a human donor with chronic lymphocytic leukemia.

The chain uses TRBV14 and TRBJ2-7; maybe TRBD1 (5 bases). V dropped 1 base and J dropped 3 bases, with 13 bases sitting between them. The germline V gene has CDR1 SGHDN and CDR2 FVKESK. The CDR3 is 15 residues long. Here the CDR3 reads CASSQGAGYHYEQYF. The CDR3 coding sequence is TGTGCCAGCAGCCAAGGGGCAGGGTACCACTACGAGCAGTACTTC.

V usage is TRBV18 and J usage is TRBJ1-1; 8 bases map to TRBD1. Germline CDR1 reads KGHSH; CDR2 reads LQKENI. V gave up 1 base and J gave up 5 bases; unmatched junction bases: 9. CDR3 length: 16 amino acids. CDR3 bases: TGTGCCAGCTCACCACTATCCAGGGGGCGACGGACTGAAGCTTTCTTT. This translates into CASSPLSRGRRTEAFF. Together with reference TRBV18 and TRBJ1-1, the CDR3 gives the full variable domain: NAGVMQNPRHLVRRRGQEARLRCSPMKGHSHVYWYRQLPEEGLKFMVYLQKENIIDESGMPKERFSAEFPKEGPSILRIQQVVRGDSAAYFCASSPLSRGRRTEAFFGQGTRLTVV.

This chain links TRBV4-3 with TRBJ2-3; possibly TRBD1 or TRBD2 for D (5 bases each). CDR1 LGHNA and CDR2 YSLEER come from the germline V gene. The CDR3 loop spans 15 amino acids. V was shortened by 0 bases and J by 0 bases, with 7 bases between the two germline ends. CDR3 loop: CASSQEGVSTDTQYF. CDR3 in DNA: TGCGCCAGCAGCCAAGAGGGGGTTAGCACAGATACGCAGTATTTT.

The chain uses TRBV11-2 and TRBJ2-7; D not resolved. V lost 0 bases, J lost 0 bases, and 6 bases lay in between. The CDR3 consists of 14 residues. The germline CDR1 and CDR2 sequences are SGHAT and FQNNGV. The CDR3 DNA follows: TGTGCCAGCAGCTTAGAACAGAACTCCTACGAGCAGTACTTC. Its protein is CASSLEQNSYEQYF.

The chain combines TRBV28 with TRBJ1-5, with D tentatively TRBD1 (5 bases). The V gene's germline CDR1 is MDHEN and CDR2 SYDVKM. The CDR3 has 14 amino acids. The V end lost 6 bases, the J end lost 3 bases, and 12 bases lay between the germline ends. The CDR3 reads CASSRDGFNQPQHF. For the CDR3, the DNA is TGTGCCAGCAGCCGGGACGGATTCAATCAGCCCCAGCATTTT.

This clone is a singleton in its sample. The chain couples TRBV29-1 to TRBJ2-2; 15 nucleotides align to TRBD2. Germline assignment: CDR1 SQVTM and CDR2 ANQGSEA. This CDR3 spans 15 amino acids. Germline trimming cut 7 bases from V and 5 bases from J; bases unmatched to any gene: 5. The CDR3 bases are TGCAGCGCTAAAGGGACTAGCGGGAGGACCGGGGAGCTGTTTTTT. Translating gives CSAKGTSGRTGELFF.

This clone was picked up one time. The CDR3 nucleotides read TGTGCCAGTAGTATAGGGGGCACCGGGGAGCTGTTTTTT. Encoded protein: CASSIGGTGELFF. The V gene is TRBV19, the J gene TRBJ2-2; D gene ambiguous. The CDR3 loop spans 13 amino acids. Deletions cut 1 base from V and 4 bases from J, with 4 bases between. Germline V gene sequence: CDR1 LNHDA, CDR2 SQIVND (reference sequence).

The chain has TRBV5-6 and TRBJ1-2; TRBD1 is a possible D gene (6 bases). Germline V gene lookup returns CDR1 SGHDT and CDR2 YYEEEE. Deletions cut 0 bases from V and 4 bases from J, with 16 bases between. The CDR3 has 16 residues. CDR3 bases: TGTGCCAGCAGCTTGGTAGGTGGGAGACAGGTCTATGGCTACACCTTC. Translation: CASSLVGGRQVYGYTF. Full variable domain (rest looked up from reference TRBV5-6 and TRBJ1-2): DAGVTQSPTHLIKTRGQQVTLRCSPKSGHDTVSWYQQALGQGPQFIFQYYEEEERQRGNFPDRFSGHQFPNYSSELNVNALLLGDSALYLCASSLVGGRQVYGYTFGSGTRLTVV.

This clone was found a few times. This chain uses TRBV29-1 with TRBJ2-3, with D unclear. Germline-derived CDR1 and CDR2 are SQVTM and ANQGSEA. The V end was cut by 6 bases, the J end by 6 bases, with 16 bases between. The CDR3 consists of 13 residues. The CDR3 region is CSVGADLRDTQYF. The CDR3 DNA follows: TGCAGCGTCGGAGCCGACCTAAGGGATACGCAGTATTTT.

The chain employs TRBV27 and TRBJ1-2, with D tentatively TRBD1 (5 bases). Germline assignment: CDR1 MNHEY and CDR2 SMNVEV (reference sequence). The CDR3 totals 13 residues. Deletions cut 5 bases from V and 3 bases from J, with 10 bases between. CDR3 coding DNA: TGTGCCAGCAGTCCAAGAGGGGACTATGGCTACACCTTC. It is translated as CASSPRGDYGYTF.

V gene TRBV2 combines with J gene TRBJ1-4, with D possibly TRBD1 on 6 matching bases. Germline assignment: CDR1 SNHLY and CDR2 FYNNEI. Trimming shortened V by 10 bases and J by 3 bases, and 12 bases separated the two germline ends. The CDR3 is 13 amino acids. The CDR3 DNA reads TGTGCCACCCAAAGGGGGGCTAATGAAAAACTGTTTTTT. This sequence encodes CATQRGANEKLFF.

This CDR3 is CASRPRTMSEQYF. Written as DNA, the CDR3 is TGTGCCAGCAGACCGCGGACTATGAGTGAGCAGTACTTC. The chain has TRBV7-2 and TRBJ2-7, with D perhaps TRBD2 (6 bases). This CDR3 contains 13 residues. The germline V gene encodes CDR1 SGHTA and CDR2 FQGNSA. The V gene lost 6 bases and the J gene lost 7 bases, with 16 bases spanning the gap.

The V and J genes are TRBV6-1 and TRBJ2-7; 9 bases match TRBD2. V was clipped by 0 bases and J by 2 bases; unmatched bases: 2. This CDR3 has 15 amino acids. CDR1 and CDR2 (germline): MNHNS, SASEGT. In nucleotides, the CDR3 is TGTGCCAGCAGTGAAGCGACTAGCGGAACCTACGAGCAGTACTTC. It yields the protein CASSEATSGTYEQYF.